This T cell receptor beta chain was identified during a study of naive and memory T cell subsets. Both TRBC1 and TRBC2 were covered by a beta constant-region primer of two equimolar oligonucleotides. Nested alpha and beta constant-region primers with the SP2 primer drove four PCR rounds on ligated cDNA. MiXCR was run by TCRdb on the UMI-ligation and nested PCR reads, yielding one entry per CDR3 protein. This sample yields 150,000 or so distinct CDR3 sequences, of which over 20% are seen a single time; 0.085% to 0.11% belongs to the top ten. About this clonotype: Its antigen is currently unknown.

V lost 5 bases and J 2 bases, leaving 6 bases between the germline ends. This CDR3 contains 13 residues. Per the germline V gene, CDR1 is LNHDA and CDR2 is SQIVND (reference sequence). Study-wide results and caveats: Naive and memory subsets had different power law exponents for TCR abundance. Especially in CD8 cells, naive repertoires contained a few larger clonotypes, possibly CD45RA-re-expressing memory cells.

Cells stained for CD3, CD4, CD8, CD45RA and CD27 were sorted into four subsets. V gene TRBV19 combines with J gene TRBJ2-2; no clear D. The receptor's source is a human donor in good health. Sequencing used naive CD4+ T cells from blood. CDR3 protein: CASSSLNTGELFF. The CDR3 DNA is TGTGCCAGTAGTTCCCTTAACACCGGGGAGCTGTTTTTT.